Listed here are 27 T cell receptor beta chains from one sample, sequenced in a study of T cell responses to AZD1222 COVID-19 vaccine. Repertoires were generated with immunoSEQ multiplex PCR, while TCRdb's copy carries only in-frame clones and drops some. Seen here are 95,000 to 150,000 clones, roughly 92% observed once, and the top ten hold approximately 1.7%. The specimen was peripheral blood, collected on day 0 of AZD1222 vaccination. These receptor sequences come from an adult in good health.

This clone has only one observation. The gene calls are TRBV12-5 and TRBJ2-5; D not certain. Germline V gives CDR1 LGHNT, CDR2 FRNRAP. The CDR3 loop spans 12 amino acids. V shed 5 bases and J shed 5 bases, with 9 bases lying between them. The CDR3 region is CASGPSSETQYF. The DNA for the CDR3 is TGTGCTAGTGGTCCGAGCTCGGAGACCCAGTACTTC. Complete variable domain (other parts from reference TRBV12-5 and TRBJ2-5): DARVTQTPRHKVTEMGQEVTMRCQPILGHNTVFWYRQTMMQGLELLAYFRNRAPLDDSGMPKDRFSAEMPDATLATLKIQPSEPRDSAVYFCASGPSSETQYFGPGTRLLVL.

The chain joins TRBV7-9 to TRBJ1-3; D is undetermined. The V and J ends lost 5 bases and 4 bases respectively, with 9 bases between them. Germline lookup yields CDR1 SEHNR and CDR2 FQNEAQ (reference sequence). The CDR3 length is 13 residues. The CDR3 protein is CASSHSQGNTIYF. The CDR3 DNA is TGTGCCAGCAGCCACTCCCAGGGAAACACCATATATTTT.

The rearrangement links TRBV28 to TRBJ1-4; tentative D call: TRBD1 (5 bases). V gave up 8 bases and J gave up 2 bases, with 6 bases separating them. The germline gives CDR1 MDHEN, CDR2 SYDVKM. The CDR3 spans 12 residues. For the CDR3, the DNA is TGTGCCAGCGAGGGGACTAATGAAAAACTGTTTTTT. Translation gives CASEGTNEKLFF.

The V and J genes are TRBV2 and TRBJ2-7; D is undetermined. The V and J ends lost 4 bases and 0 bases respectively, with 7 bases between them. Per germline, CDR1 SNHLY and CDR2 FYNNEI. The CDR3 has 13 amino acids. The CDR3 region is CASSGVSSYEQYF. CDR3 DNA sequence: TGTGCCAGCAGTGGCGTGAGCTCCTACGAGCAGTACTTC.

This sequence joins TRBV4-2 and TRBJ1-2, with a tentative D call TRBD1 (5 bases). CDR1 LGHNA and CDR2 YNFKEQ come from the germline V gene. Trimming removed 2 bases at V and 8 bases at J, with 15 bases between. The CDR3 runs to 14 residues. CDR3 nucleotide sequence: TGTGCCAGCAGCCAAACACAGGCCACGGGAGGCTACACCTTC. Translation: CASSQTQATGGYTF.

This chain uses TRBV5-1 with TRBJ2-5; 8 bases agree with TRBD1. Trimming took 3 bases from V and 3 from J; bases not matched to a gene: 10. In germline, CDR1 is SGHRS, CDR2 YFSETQ. The CDR3 sequence is 16 residues long. The CDR3 DNA follows: TGCGCCAGCAGCTCCTCCCCCGGGACAGGCGAAGAGACCCAGTACTTC. Its translation: CASSSSPGTGEETQYF.

The chain employs TRBV7-9 and TRBJ2-5; D call uncertain. The CDR3 is 14 residues long. The germline V gene has CDR1 SEHNR and CDR2 FQNEAQ (reference sequence). The V end was cut by 5 bases, the J end by 2 bases, with 12 bases between. The DNA for the CDR3 is TGTGCCAGCAGCCCCGGTAATGGGCAAGAGACCCAGTACTTC. The encoded protein is CASSPGNGQETQYF.

DNA for the CDR3: TGCGCCAGCAGTGAGGGAAACAGGGCCTCGGGGACTGAAGCTTTCTTT. It translates to CASSEGNRASGTEAFF. V and J are TRBV10-2 and TRBJ1-1, with D perhaps TRBD1 (6 bases). There are 16 residues in the CDR3. Trimming pared 2 bases from V and 5 bases from J, leaving 18 bases between. Germline CDR1 is WSHSY and CDR2 is SAAADI.

The V call is TRBV29-1, the J call TRBJ2-5; D not certain. The CDR3 spans 14 residues. The germline V gene has CDR1 SQVTM and CDR2 ANQGSEA. V was shortened by 7 bases and J by 7 bases, with 22 bases between the two germline ends. The CDR3 loop reads CSATPGRSSGTQYF. The CDR3 nucleotides are TGCAGCGCGACGCCCGGGCGGAGCTCGGGGACCCAGTACTTC.

The V and J genes are TRBV9 and TRBJ1-6, with D unclear. This CDR3 comprises 15 residues. The V gene lost 0 bases and the J gene lost 3 bases, with 7 bases spanning the gap. CDR1 and CDR2 from the germline V gene are SGDLS and YYNGEE. CDR3 nucleotides: TGTGCCAGCAGCGTAGGACTTAACTATAATTCACCCCTCCACTTT. Translated, it gives CASSVGLNYNSPLHF.

The chain employs TRBV12-3 or TRBV12-4 and TRBJ1-1, with unresolved D. The CDR3 contains 13 residues. V lost 2 bases to trimming and J lost 5 bases, with 9 bases between them. CDR3 sequence: CASSLSPGTEAFF. The DNA for the CDR3 is TGTGCCAGCAGTTTATCCCCCGGAACTGAAGCTTTCTTT.

This clone has a handful of counts. The chain recombines TRBV6-5 with TRBJ1-2, with a tentative D call TRBD1 (6 bases). V was trimmed by 6 bases and J by 8 bases, leaving 19 bases between them. The CDR3 is 14 residues long. Germline CDR1 reads MNHEY; CDR2 reads SVGAGI. CDR3 region: CASRTGISWVGYTF. In nucleotides, the CDR3 is TGTGCCAGCAGAACAGGGATAAGCTGGGTGGGCTACACCTTC.

The rearrangement uses TRBV11-2 and TRBJ1-2; D possibly corresponds to TRBD1 (6 bases). Germline values: CDR1 SGHAT, CDR2 FQNNGV. V shed 4 bases and J shed 5 bases, with 17 bases lying between them. The CDR3 extends over 15 amino acids. The CDR3 spells CASSSGPTGWYGYTF. CDR3 DNA sequence: TGTGCCAGCAGCTCCGGCCCCACAGGGTGGTATGGCTACACCTTC.

V is TRBV5-1 and J is TRBJ2-3, with TRBD1 matching over 9 bases. Germline-derived CDR1 and CDR2 are SGHRS and YFSETQ. The CDR3 is 15 amino acids. V dropped 3 bases and J dropped 2; count of bases not matched to a gene: 4. CDR3 sequence reads: CASSYRQGDTDTQYF. CDR3 coding DNA: TGCGCCAGCAGCTACCGACAGGGGGACACAGATACGCAGTATTTT.

The gene calls are TRBV11-3 and TRBJ2-1; D possibly corresponds to TRBD2 (5 bases). V dropped 8 bases and J dropped 9 bases, with 17 bases sitting between them. The germline CDR1 and CDR2 sequences are SGHNT and YENEEA. This CDR3 has 13 amino acids. CDR3 in DNA: TGTGCCAGCTCCTCCCGGGGAAGGGTTGAGCAGTTCTTC. Its protein product is CASSSRGRVEQFF.

V and J are TRBV12-5 and TRBJ1-1; 9 bases fit TRBD1. V shed 4 bases and J 0 bases; nucleotides not matched to a gene: 9. Germline CDR1 reads LGHNT; CDR2 reads FRNRAP. The length of the CDR3 is 17 residues. For the CDR3, the DNA is TGTGCTAGTGGTTGGGGGGACAGGGCGGGCATGAACACTGAAGCTTTCTTT. Translated, it gives CASGWGDRAGMNTEAFF.

The chain employs TRBV6-6 and TRBJ1-1, with no clear D. Germline CDR1 and CDR2: MNHNY and SVGAGI (reference sequence). The V and J ends lost 3 bases and 6 bases respectively, with 8 bases between them. The length of the CDR3 is 12 residues. The CDR3 is CASSYTKAEAFF. CDR3 nucleotides: TGTGCCAGCAGTTATACCAAGGCTGAAGCTTTCTTT.

The rearrangement uses TRBV7-2 and TRBJ1-2, with D possibly being TRBD1 (5 bases). V lost 4 bases and J 3 bases, leaving 15 bases between the germline ends. This CDR3 comprises 15 residues. Germline V gene data show CDR1 as SGHTA and CDR2 as FQGNSA. CDR3 region: CASSSRGAGDYGYTF. Written as DNA, the CDR3 is TGTGCCAGCAGCTCCCGAGGTGCGGGGGACTATGGCTACACCTTC.

This chain links TRBV21-1 with TRBJ2-2; the D call TRBD1 from the table was never checked on the DNA. TRBV21-1 is shown as a pseudogene. This CDR3 is built from 20 residues. This CDR3 reads CASSKVRRAGRPLNTGELFF. The DNA of the CDR3 is TGTGCCAGCAGCAAAGTAAGAAGGGCAGGGCGACCGTTGAACACCGGGGAGCTGTTTTTT.

This clone was observed a few times. The chain uses TRBV5-1 and TRBJ2-3; D perhaps matches TRBD2 (5 bases). The CDR3 runs to 16 residues. Trimming removed 0 bases at V and 1 base at J, with 12 bases between. CDR1 SGHRS and CDR2 YFSETQ come from the germline V gene. The CDR3 loop reads CASSLGLLGGTDTQYF. DNA of the CDR3: TGCGCCAGCAGCTTGGGGTTACTGGGAGGCACAGATACGCAGTATTTT.

The rearrangement links TRBV21-1 to TRBJ1-2. TRBV21-1 represents a pseudogene. CDR3 length: 12 residues. The CDR3 bases are TGTGCCAGCAGCGTCGGTAACTATGGCTACACCTTC. It specifies CASSVGNYGYTF.

The chain combines TRBV7-2 with TRBJ2-7; D gene unclear. CDR1 SGHTA and CDR2 FQGNSA come from the germline V gene. The CDR3 length is 14 residues. Trimming cost V 1 base and J 4 bases, with 11 bases left between them. CDR3 sequence: CASSLVAGDYEQYV. As DNA, the CDR3 is TGTGCCAGCAGCTTAGTGGCAGGTGATTACGAGCAGTACGTC.

CDR3 region: CASSPTGEGGTEAFF. The CDR3 DNA sequence: TGTGCCAGCAGCCCGACAGGGGAGGGGGGCACTGAAGCTTTCTTT. This chain links TRBV11-3 with TRBJ1-1; TRBD1 matches 8 bases. The CDR3 totals 15 residues. The V gene end was trimmed by 5 bases and the J gene end by 4 bases; junction bases not matched to a gene: 9. The V gene's germline CDR1 is SGHNT and CDR2 YENEEA.

The chain couples TRBV11-2 to TRBJ1-2, with TRBD1 identical over 7 bases. This CDR3 comprises 13 residues. The J segment lost 3 bases and the V segment lost 4 bases, leaving 2 bases of the junction unmatched. Germline V lookup: CDR1 SGHAT, CDR2 FQNNGV. CDR3 sequence reads: CASSYDRDYGYTF. DNA of the CDR3: TGTGCCAGCAGCTACGACAGGGACTATGGCTACACCTTC.

The chain uses TRBV18 and TRBJ1-3; D gene uncertain. V dropped 1 base and J dropped 1 base, with 14 bases sitting between them. Germline lookup yields CDR1 KGHSH and CDR2 LQKENI. The CDR3 totals 17 residues. The CDR3: CASSPQVTRVSGNTIYF. CDR3 sequence (DNA): TGTGCCAGCTCACCACAGGTCACCCGAGTTTCTGGAAACACCATATATTTT.

The chain recombines TRBV11-2 with TRBJ2-5, with TRBD2 as a possible D gene (6 bases). Germline CDR1 and CDR2: SGHAT and FQNNGV. V dropped 4 bases and J dropped 4 bases, with 13 bases sitting between them. The CDR3 contains 14 residues. The CDR3 here is CASSSRTTRETQYF. In DNA form, the CDR3 reads TGTGCCAGCAGCTCGCGGACTACTAGAGAGACCCAGTACTTC.

J is TRBJ2-7 and V is TRBV9, with D possibly called TRBD1 or TRBD2 (5 bases each). Germline assignment: CDR1 SGDLS and CDR2 YYNGEE. CDR3 length: 17 amino acids. With 3 bases removed from V and 3 bases from J, the gap between germline ends came to 22 bases. The CDR3 sequence is CASSAGSGTRGYYEQYF. CDR3 DNA: TGTGCCAGCAGCGCGGGATCCGGGACCCGGGGCTACTACGAGCAGTACTTC.